Each of the 20 T cell receptor beta chains below was sequenced from the same sample in a study of radiotherapy plus CTLA-4 blockade in lung cancer. Generated by immunoSEQ multiplex PCR, the TCRdb table keeps only in-frame clones and is missing some. The sample contains around 41,000 clones, about 70% of which appear only once. Source: peripheral blood, taken from a patient treated with radiotherapy plus ipilimumab. The receptors were gathered from a human donor with non-small cell lung cancer who had a partial response to radiotherapy plus ipilimumab.

The chain carries TRBV10-3 and TRBJ2-7, with a weak D call TRBD2 (6 bases). Germline loops: CDR1 ENHRY, CDR2 SYGVKD. V shed 2 bases and J shed 2 bases, with 13 bases lying between them. This CDR3 contains 15 residues. The chain's CDR3 is CAISEEGGHTYEQYF. The CDR3 DNA is TGTGCCATCAGTGAGGAGGGAGGACACACCTACGAGCAGTACTTC.

The V call is TRBV18, the J call TRBJ2-1, with D unclear. The CDR3 spans 14 residues. Germline V CDR1 and CDR2: KGHSH, LQKENI. Trimming took off 3 bases at V and 6 bases at J, with 12 bases between the two ends. The CDR3 loop reads CASSPSPIINEQFF. CDR3 DNA: TGTGCCAGCTCACCTTCCCCCATCATCAATGAGCAGTTCTTC.

A word on this clone: Relative to the germline gene, one junction end is altered; a read error may explain this. CDR3 amino acids: CANSLEPYEQYF. The CDR3 DNA follows: TGTGCCAACAGCTTAGAGCCTTACGAGCAGTACTTC. The chain links TRBV7-9 to TRBJ2-7; D remains unclear. CDR1 and CDR2 from the germline V gene are SEHNR and FQNEAQ (reference sequence). The CDR3 is 12 amino acids.

J is TRBJ1-5 and V is TRBV5-4, with TRBD1 matching over 10 bases. In germline, CDR1 is SGHNT, CDR2 YYREEE (reference sequence). The CDR3 is made up of 16 amino acids. Unmatched junction bases numbered 7, after V lost 3 bases and J lost 4 bases. The CDR3 nucleotides read TGTGCCAGCAGCTCCAAGGGACAGGGGACAAATCAGCCCCAGCATTTT. Translation gives CASSSKGQGTNQPQHF.

The chain uses TRBV7-8 and TRBJ1-1, with 7 bases lining up with TRBD1. CDR3 length equals 14 residues. Germline V gene data show CDR1 as SGHVS and CDR2 as FQNEAQ. V shed 1 base, J shed 4 bases, and the junction held 3 bases outside the gene matches. The chain's CDR3 is CASSLGAGGTEAFF. In DNA form, the CDR3 reads TGTGCCAGCAGCTTAGGGGCAGGGGGCACTGAAGCTTTCTTT.

Only a few counts were recorded for this clone. V gene TRBV18 combines with J gene TRBJ2-4; 7 bases are shared with TRBD1. V shed 8 bases, J shed 0 bases, and the junction held 7 bases outside the gene matches. The CDR3 runs to 15 residues. Per germline, CDR1 KGHSH and CDR2 LQKENI. CDR3 sequence: CASTDYRGAKNIQYF. CDR3 nucleotides: TGTGCCAGCACGGATTACAGGGGAGCCAAAAACATTCAGTACTTC.

The chain links TRBV2 to TRBJ1-1, with D possibly being TRBD1 (5 bases). V shed 8 bases and J shed 1 base, with 17 bases lying between them. This CDR3 has 15 residues. The germline V gene has CDR1 SNHLY and CDR2 FYNNEI. The CDR3 protein is CASEAVGTANTEAFF. DNA for the CDR3: TGTGCCAGCGAAGCGGTAGGGACTGCGAACACTGAAGCTTTCTTT.

The chain recombines TRBV6-5 with TRBJ1-5; 8 nucleotides line up with TRBD1. The CDR3 is 14 amino acids. The V segment lost 5 bases and the J segment 2 bases; nucleotides outside the gene matches: 2. Germline V gene lookup returns CDR1 MNHEY and CDR2 SVGAGI. Here the CDR3 reads CASSEDRGNQPQHF. In DNA, the CDR3 is TGTGCCAGCAGTGAGGACAGGGGCAATCAGCCCCAGCATTTT.

The V gene is TRBV10-1, the J gene TRBJ2-3; no firm D call. This CDR3 comprises 13 residues. Between the trimmed V and J ends, which lost 7 bases and 1 base, there was a span of 9 bases. Germline V lookup: CDR1 WNHNN, CDR2 SYGVQD (reference sequence). The chain's CDR3 is CASTRYRTDTQYF. CDR3 in DNA: TGCGCCAGCACCAGATATCGCACAGATACGCAGTATTTT.

V gene TRBV4-3 combines with J gene TRBJ1-6; D is perhaps TRBD1 (5 bases). Germline V lookup: CDR1 LGHNA, CDR2 YSLEER. With 0 bases removed from V and 0 bases from J, the gap between germline ends came to 21 bases. The CDR3 contains 21 residues. CDR3 sequence: CASSQDLGGIGPNSYNSPLHF. DNA for the CDR3: TGCGCCAGCAGCCAAGATCTGGGGGGGATAGGCCCCAACTCCTATAATTCACCCCTCCACTTT.

This clone came up a few times. V is TRBV6-1 and J is TRBJ2-3; D is perhaps TRBD2 (6 bases). The CDR3 length is 12 residues. Germline V gene lookup returns CDR1 MNHNS and CDR2 SASEGT. Trimming stripped 8 bases from V and 3 bases from J, with 9 bases between. CDR3 nucleotides: TGTGCCAGCTGGGAGGTTACAGATACGCAGTATTTT. This codes for CASWEVTDTQYF.

The V gene is TRBV6-6, the J gene TRBJ2-1; D remains unclear. Trimming removed 6 bases from V and 9 bases from J, with 9 bases in between. The CDR3 is 11 residues long. Looked up from germline, CDR1 is MNHNY and CDR2 is SVGAGI (reference sequence). The CDR3 region has the DNA TGTGCCAGCAGCTCCCCGGGTGAGCAGTTCTTC. Translated, it gives CASSSPGEQFF.

There are a few counts of this clone. CDR3 in DNA: TGTGCCAGCAGGATCACGGGACAGGGGGTCTACAATGAGCAGTTCTTC. Its protein is CASRITGQGVYNEQFF. The chain carries TRBV6-6 and TRBJ2-1; 11 bases map to TRBD1. This CDR3 comprises 16 residues. J gave up 3 bases and V 6 bases, and 7 bases lay outside the gene matches. The germline V gene encodes CDR1 MNHNY and CDR2 SVGAGI (reference sequence).

This clone was recorded a few times. V is TRBV29-1 and J is TRBJ1-5; D is perhaps TRBD1 (5 bases). The V gene lost 6 bases and the J gene lost 0 bases, with 9 bases spanning the gap. The CDR3 covers 13 residues. CDR1 is SQVTM and CDR2 is ANQGSEA in the germline V gene. DNA of the CDR3: TGCAGCGTCGGAGGGGATAGCAATCAGCCCCAGCATTTT. Translation gives CSVGGDSNQPQHF.

The chain uses TRBV7-3 and TRBJ2-1; TRBD2 matches at 9 bases. J lost 2 bases, V lost 5 bases, and 7 bases had no gene match. CDR1 and CDR2 (germline): SGHTA, FQGTGA. The CDR3 totals 16 residues. CDR3 loop: CASSPVSGSPYNEQFF. The CDR3 bases are TGTGCCAGCAGCCCCGTTAGCGGGAGTCCCTACAATGAGCAGTTCTTC.

The CDR3 loop is CASRGQFPNYGYTF. As DNA, the CDR3 is TGTGCCAGCAGAGGACAGTTTCCTAACTATGGCTACACCTTC. This sequence joins TRBV5-6 and TRBJ1-2, with a weak D call TRBD1 (6 bases). The germline V gene has CDR1 SGHDT and CDR2 YYEEEE. V was cut by 5 bases and J by 0 bases, with 11 bases left in between. The CDR3 spans 14 residues.

This chain connects TRBV7-3 to TRBJ2-7; 7 nucleotides line up with TRBD1. The V and J ends lost 3 bases and 6 bases, in that order; junction bases with no gene match: 5. The CDR3 is 13 residues long. CDR1 and CDR2 from the germline V gene are SGHTA and FQGTGA. The CDR3 reads CASSLANRGEQYF. The CDR3 coding sequence is TGTGCCAGCAGCTTGGCGAACAGGGGCGAGCAGTACTTC.

There are a few counts of this clone. The J gene is TRBJ1-2, the V gene TRBV4-1; possible D gene TRBD1, 5 bases. The germline gives CDR1 MGHRA, CDR2 YSYEKL. CDR3 length: 15 amino acids. With 4 bases removed from V and 0 bases from J, the gap between germline ends came to 12 bases. The chain's CDR3 is CASSRGSSSNYGYTF. The DNA of the CDR3 is TGCGCCAGCAGCCGGGGCTCCTCATCTAACTATGGCTACACCTTC.

The chain recombines TRBV30 with TRBJ2-1; 7 positions match TRBD1. The CDR3 spans 13 residues. CDR1 and CDR2 from the germline V gene are GTSNPN and SVGIG (reference sequence). V lost 0 bases, J lost 5 bases, and 1 base stayed unmatched. Here the CDR3 reads CAWSVGTDNEQFF. The CDR3 region has the DNA TGTGCCTGGAGTGTCGGGACAGACAATGAGCAGTTCTTC.

The rearrangement links TRBV2 to TRBJ2-5, with a possible D match to TRBD1 (6 bases). Looked up from germline, CDR1 is SNHLY and CDR2 is FYNNEI. Trimming pared 4 bases from V and 11 bases from J, leaving 23 bases between. The CDR3 totals 15 residues. CDR3 sequence (DNA): TGTGCCAGCAGTGCACCGGGACACAACTACTTGGAGCAGTACTTC. Translation: CASSAPGHNYLEQYF.